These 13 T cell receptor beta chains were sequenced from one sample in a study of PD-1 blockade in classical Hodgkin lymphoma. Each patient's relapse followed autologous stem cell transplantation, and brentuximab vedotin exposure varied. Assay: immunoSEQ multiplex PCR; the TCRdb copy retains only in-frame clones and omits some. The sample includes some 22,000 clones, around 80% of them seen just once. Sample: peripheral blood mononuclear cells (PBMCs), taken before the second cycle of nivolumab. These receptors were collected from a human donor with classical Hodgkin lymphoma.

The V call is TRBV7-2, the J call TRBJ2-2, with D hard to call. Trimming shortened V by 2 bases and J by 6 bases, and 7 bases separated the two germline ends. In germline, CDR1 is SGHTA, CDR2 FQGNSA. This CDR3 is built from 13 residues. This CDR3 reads CASSLSFSGELFF. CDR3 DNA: TGTGCCAGCAGCTTATCATTTTCCGGGGAGCTGTTTTTT.

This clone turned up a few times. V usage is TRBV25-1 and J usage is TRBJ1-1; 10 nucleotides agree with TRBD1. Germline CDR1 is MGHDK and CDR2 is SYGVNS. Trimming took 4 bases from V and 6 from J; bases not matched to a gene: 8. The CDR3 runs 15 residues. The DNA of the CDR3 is TGTGCCAGCAGTGCCCCGACAGGGGGCATCGCTGAAGCTTTCTTT. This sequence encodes CASSAPTGGIAEAFF.

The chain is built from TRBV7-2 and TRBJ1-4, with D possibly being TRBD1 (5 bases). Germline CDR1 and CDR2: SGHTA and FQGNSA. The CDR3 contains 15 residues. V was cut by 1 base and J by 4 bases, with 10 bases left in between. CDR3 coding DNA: TGTGCCAGCAGCTTAGGGCCGGGACTTAATGAAAAACTGTTTTTT. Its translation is CASSLGPGLNEKLFF.

The CDR3 reads CASSYSQLGQGYF. Here the CDR3 DNA reads TGTGCCAGCAGTTACTCGCAACTCGGACAGGGATACTTC. V usage is TRBV6-5 and J usage is TRBJ2-5; 8 bases are shared with TRBD1. This CDR3 is built from 13 residues. J lost 14 bases, V lost 0 bases, and 8 bases had no gene match. Germline V gene data show CDR1 as MNHEY and CDR2 as SVGAGI.

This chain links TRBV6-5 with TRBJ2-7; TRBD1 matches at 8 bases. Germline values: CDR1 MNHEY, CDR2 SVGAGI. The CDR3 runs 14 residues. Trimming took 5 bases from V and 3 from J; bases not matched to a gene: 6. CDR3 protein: CASSKTGVSYEQYF. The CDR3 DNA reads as TGTGCCAGCAGTAAGACAGGGGTTAGCTACGAGCAGTACTTC.

The CDR3 sequence is CASSYGHGARTDTQYF. The CDR3 DNA reads as TGTGCCAGCAGCTATGGACATGGGGCGAGAACAGATACGCAGTATTTT. The V call is TRBV7-9, the J call TRBJ2-3; perhaps TRBD1 as D (5 bases). Germline loops: CDR1 SEHNR, CDR2 FQNEAQ (reference sequence). The V and J ends lost 4 bases and 3 bases respectively, with 17 bases between them. The CDR3 has 16 amino acids.

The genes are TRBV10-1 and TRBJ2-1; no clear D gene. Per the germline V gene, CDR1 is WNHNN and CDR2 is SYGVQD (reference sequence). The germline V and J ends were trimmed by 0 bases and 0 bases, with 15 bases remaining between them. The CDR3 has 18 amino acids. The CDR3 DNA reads TGCGCCAGCAGTGAGTCGGTTGCTACCCTTGCCTCCTACAATGAGCAGTTCTTC. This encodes CASSESVATLASYNEQFF.

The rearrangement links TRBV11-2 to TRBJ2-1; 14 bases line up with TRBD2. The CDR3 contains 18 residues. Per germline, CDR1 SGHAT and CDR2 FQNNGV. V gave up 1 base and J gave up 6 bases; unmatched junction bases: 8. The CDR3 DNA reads TGTGCCAGCAGCTTAGGTCGCCGACTAGCGGGAGGGACCAATGAGCAGTTCTTC. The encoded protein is CASSLGRRLAGGTNEQFF.

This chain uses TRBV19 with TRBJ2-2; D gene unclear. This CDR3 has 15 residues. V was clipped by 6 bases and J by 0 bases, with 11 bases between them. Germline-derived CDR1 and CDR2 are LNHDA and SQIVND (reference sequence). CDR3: CASRFHNPNTGELFF. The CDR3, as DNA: TGTGCCAGTAGGTTTCACAACCCGAACACCGGGGAGCTGTTTTTT.

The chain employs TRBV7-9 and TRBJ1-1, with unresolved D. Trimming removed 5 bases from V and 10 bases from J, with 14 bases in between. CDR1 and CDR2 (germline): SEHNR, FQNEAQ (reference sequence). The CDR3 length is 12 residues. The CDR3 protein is CASSLMAGGAFF. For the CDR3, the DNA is TGTGCCAGCAGCCTTATGGCCGGTGGAGCTTTCTTT.

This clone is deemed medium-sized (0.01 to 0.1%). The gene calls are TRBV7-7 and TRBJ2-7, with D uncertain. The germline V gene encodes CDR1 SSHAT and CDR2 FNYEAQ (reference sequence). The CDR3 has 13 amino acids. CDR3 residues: CASSLFLGYEQYV. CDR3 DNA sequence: TGTGCTAGCAGCTTATTTTTAGGCTACGAGCAGTACGTC.

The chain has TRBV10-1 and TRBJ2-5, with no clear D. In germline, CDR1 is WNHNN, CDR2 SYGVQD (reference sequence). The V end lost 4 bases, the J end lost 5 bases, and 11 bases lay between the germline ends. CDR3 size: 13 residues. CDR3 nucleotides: TGCGCCAGCAGTGCGGCGGATCGGGAGACCCAGTACTTC. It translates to CASSAADRETQYF.

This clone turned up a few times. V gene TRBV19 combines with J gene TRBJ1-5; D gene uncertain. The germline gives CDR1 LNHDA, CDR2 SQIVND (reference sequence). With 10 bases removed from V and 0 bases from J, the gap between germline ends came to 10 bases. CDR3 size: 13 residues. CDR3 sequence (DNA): TGTGCCACTGCCCTCAATAGCAATCAGCCCCAGCATTTT. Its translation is CATALNSNQPQHF.